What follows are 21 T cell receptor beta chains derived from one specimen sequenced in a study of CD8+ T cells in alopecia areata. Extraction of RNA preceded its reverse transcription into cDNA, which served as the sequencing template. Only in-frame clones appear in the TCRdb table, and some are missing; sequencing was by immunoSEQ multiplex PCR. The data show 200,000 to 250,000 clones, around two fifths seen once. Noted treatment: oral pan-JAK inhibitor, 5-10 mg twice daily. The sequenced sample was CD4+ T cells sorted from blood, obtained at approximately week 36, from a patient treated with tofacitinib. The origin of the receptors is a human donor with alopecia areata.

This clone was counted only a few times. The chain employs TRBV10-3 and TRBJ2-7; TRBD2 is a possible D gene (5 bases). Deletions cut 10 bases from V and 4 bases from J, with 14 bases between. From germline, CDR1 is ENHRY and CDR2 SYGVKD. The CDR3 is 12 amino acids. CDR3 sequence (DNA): TGTGCCAACCTTACGGGCGGGTACGAGCAGTACTTC. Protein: CANLTGGYEQYF.

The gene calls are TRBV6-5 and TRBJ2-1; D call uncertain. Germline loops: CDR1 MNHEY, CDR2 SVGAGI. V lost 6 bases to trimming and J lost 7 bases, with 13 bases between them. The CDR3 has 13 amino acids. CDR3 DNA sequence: TGTGCCAGCAGACTGGGAATGCTAAATGAGCAGTTCTTC. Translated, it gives CASRLGMLNEQFF.

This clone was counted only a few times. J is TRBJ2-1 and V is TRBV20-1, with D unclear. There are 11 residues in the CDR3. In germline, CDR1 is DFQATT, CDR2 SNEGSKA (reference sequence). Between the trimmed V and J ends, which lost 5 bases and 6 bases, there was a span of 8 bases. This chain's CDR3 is CSAALGNEQFF. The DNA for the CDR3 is TGCAGTGCTGCCCTCGGCAATGAGCAGTTCTTC.

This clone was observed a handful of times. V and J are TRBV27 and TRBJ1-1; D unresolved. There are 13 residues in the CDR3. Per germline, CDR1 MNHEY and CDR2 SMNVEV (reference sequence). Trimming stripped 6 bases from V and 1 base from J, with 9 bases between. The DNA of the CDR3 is TGTGCCAGCAGCGCCAGCCAGAACACTGAAGCTTTCTTT. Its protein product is CASSASQNTEAFF.

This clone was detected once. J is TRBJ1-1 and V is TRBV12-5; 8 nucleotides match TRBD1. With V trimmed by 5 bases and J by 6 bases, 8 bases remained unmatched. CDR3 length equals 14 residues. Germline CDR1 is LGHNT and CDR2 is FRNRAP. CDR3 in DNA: TGTGCTAGTGGTGGGGACAGGATAAGTTCTGAAGCTTTCTTT. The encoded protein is CASGGDRISSEAFF.

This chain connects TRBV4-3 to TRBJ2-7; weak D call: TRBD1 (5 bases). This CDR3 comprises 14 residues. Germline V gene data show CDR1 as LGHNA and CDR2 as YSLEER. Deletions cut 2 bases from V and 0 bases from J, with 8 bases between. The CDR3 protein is CASSQSRVSYEQYF. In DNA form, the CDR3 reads TGCGCCAGCAGCCAATCCAGGGTCTCCTACGAGCAGTACTTC.

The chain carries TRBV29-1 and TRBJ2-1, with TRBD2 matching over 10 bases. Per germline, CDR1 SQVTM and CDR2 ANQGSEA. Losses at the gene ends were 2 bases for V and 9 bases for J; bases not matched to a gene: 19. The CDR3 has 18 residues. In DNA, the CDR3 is TGCAGCGTTGAAAACCCGACCGCCCAACTAGCGGGATGGGCTGAGCAGTTCTTC. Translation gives CSVENPTAQLAGWAEQFF.

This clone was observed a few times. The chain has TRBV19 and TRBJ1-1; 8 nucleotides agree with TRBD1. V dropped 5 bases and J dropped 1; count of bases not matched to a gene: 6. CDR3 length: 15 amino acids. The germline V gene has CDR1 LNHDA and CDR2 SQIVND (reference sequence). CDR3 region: CASSPGQGWNTEAFF. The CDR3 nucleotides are TGTGCCAGTAGTCCCGGACAGGGATGGAACACTGAAGCTTTCTTT.

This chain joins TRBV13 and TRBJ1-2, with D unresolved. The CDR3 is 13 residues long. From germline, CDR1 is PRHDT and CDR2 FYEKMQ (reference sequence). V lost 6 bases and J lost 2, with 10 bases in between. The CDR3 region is CASRKALNYGYTF. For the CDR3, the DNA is TGTGCCAGCAGGAAGGCTTTAAACTATGGCTACACCTTC.

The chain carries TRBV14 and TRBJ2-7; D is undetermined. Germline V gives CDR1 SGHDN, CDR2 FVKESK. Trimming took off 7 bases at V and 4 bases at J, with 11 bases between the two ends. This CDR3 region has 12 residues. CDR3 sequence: CASTPRRYEQYF. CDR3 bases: TGTGCCAGCACACCCCGTCGATACGAGCAGTACTTC.

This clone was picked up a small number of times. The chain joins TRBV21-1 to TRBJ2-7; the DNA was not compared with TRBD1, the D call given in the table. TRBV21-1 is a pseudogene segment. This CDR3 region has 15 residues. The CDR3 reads CASSKEGAGSHEQYF. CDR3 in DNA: TGTGCCAGCAGCAAAGAGGGGGCAGGGAGCCACGAGCAGTACTTC.

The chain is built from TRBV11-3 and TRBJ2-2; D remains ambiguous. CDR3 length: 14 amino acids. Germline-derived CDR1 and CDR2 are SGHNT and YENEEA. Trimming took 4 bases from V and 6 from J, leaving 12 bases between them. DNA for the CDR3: TGTGCCAGCAGCTCCCGTAGTCCCTCCGGGGAGCTGTTTTTT. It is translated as CASSSRSPSGELFF.

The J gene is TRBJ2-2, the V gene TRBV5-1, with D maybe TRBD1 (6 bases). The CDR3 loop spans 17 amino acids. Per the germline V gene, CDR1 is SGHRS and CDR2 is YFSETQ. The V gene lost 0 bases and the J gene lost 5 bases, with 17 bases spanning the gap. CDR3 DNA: TGCGCCAGCAGCTTGGAACCTCACAGGGTTCGGACCGGGGAGCTGTTTTTT. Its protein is CASSLEPHRVRTGELFF.

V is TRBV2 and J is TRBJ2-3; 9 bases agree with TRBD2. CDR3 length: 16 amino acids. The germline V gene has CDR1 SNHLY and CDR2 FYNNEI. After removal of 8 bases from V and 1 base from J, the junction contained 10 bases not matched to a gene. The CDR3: CASRASGASRTDTQYF. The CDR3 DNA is TGTGCCAGCCGCGCTAGCGGGGCCTCTCGCACAGATACGCAGTATTTT.

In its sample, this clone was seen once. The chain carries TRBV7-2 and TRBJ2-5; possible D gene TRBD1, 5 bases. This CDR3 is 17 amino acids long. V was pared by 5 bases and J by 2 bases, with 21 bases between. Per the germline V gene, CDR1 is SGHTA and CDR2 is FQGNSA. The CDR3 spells CASSLLGASTLQETQYF. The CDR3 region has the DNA TGTGCCAGCAGCCTGCTTGGGGCTAGTACCCTACAAGAGACCCAGTACTTC.

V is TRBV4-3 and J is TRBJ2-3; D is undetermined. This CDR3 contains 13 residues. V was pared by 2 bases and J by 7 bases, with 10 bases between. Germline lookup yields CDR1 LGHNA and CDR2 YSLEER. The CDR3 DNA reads TGCGCCAGCAGCCAAAAGATTAGCAATACGCAGTATTTT. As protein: CASSQKISNTQYF.

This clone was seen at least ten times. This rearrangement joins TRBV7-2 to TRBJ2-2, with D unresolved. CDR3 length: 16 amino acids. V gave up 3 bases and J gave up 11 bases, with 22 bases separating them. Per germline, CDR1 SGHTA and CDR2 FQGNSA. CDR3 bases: TGTGCCAGCAGCTTCCGTGGTGTTCTCGACCGGCGAGAGCTGTTTTTT. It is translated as CASSFRGVLDRRELFF.

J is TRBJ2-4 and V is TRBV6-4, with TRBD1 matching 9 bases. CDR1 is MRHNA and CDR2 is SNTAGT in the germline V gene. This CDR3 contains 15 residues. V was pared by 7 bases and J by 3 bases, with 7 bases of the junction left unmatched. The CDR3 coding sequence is TGTGCCAGCACCCGGGACAGGGTCATCAAAAACATTCAGTACTTC. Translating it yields CASTRDRVIKNIQYF.

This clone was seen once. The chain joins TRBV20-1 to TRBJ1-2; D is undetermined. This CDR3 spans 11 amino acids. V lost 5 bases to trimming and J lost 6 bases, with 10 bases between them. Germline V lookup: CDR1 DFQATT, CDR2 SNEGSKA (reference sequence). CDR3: CSALIGDGYTF. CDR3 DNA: TGCAGTGCTCTAATCGGGGATGGCTACACCTTC.

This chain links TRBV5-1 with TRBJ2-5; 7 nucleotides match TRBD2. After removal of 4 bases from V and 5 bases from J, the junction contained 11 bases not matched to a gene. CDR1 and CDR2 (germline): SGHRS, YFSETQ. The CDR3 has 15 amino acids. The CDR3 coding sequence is TGCGCCAGCAGCCGAGAAAGGACTAGTTCGGAGACCCAGTACTTC. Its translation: CASSRERTSSETQYF.

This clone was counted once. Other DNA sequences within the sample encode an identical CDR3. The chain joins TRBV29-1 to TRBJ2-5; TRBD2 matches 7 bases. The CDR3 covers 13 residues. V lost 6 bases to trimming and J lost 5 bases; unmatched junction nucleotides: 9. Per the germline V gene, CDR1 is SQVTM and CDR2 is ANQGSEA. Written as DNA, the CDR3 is TGCAGCGTCCGGAGGGGTAGCGGGGAGACCCAGTACTTC. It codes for CSVRRGSGETQYF.